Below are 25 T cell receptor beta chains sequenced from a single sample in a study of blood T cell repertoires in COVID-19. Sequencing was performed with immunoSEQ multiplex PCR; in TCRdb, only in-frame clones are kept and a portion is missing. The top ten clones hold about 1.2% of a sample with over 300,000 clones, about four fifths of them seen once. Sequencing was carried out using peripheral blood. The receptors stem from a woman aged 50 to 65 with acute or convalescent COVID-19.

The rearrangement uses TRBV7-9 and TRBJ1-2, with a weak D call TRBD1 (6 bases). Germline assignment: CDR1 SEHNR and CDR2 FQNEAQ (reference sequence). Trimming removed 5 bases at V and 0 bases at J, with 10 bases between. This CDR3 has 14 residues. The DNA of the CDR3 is TGTGCCAGCAGCCTCAGGGGAACTAACTATGGCTACACCTTC. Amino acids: CASSLRGTNYGYTF.

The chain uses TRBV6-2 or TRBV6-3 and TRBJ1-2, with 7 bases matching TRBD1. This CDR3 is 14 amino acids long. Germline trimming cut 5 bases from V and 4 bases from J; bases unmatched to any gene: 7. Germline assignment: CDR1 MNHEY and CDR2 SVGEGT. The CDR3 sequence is CASSPGTVAYGYTF. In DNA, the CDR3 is TGTGCCAGCAGTCCGGGGACAGTCGCCTATGGCTACACCTTC.

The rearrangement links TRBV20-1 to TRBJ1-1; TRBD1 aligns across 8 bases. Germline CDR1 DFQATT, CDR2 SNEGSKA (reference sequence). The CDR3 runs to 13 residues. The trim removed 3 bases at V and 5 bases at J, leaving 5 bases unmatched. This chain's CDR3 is CSASRQGKTEAFF. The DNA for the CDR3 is TGCAGTGCTAGTCGACAGGGGAAGACTGAAGCTTTCTTT.

The CDR3 sequence is CASSARGSDTGELFF. CDR3 nucleotides: TGTGCCAGCAGTGCCCGGGGTTCGGACACCGGGGAGCTGTTTTTT. The chain employs TRBV2 and TRBJ2-2; D is perhaps TRBD2 (5 bases). Looked up from germline, CDR1 is SNHLY and CDR2 is FYNNEI. Trimming pared 4 bases from V and 3 bases from J, leaving 12 bases between. CDR3 length: 15 amino acids. The complete variable domain, with remaining parts taken from reference TRBV2 and TRBJ2-2, reads EPEVTQTPSHQVTQMGQEVILRCVPISNHLYFYWYRQILGQKVEFLVSFYNNEISEKSEIFDDQFSVERPDGSNFTLKIRSTKLEDSAMYFCASSARGSDTGELFFGEGSRLTVL.

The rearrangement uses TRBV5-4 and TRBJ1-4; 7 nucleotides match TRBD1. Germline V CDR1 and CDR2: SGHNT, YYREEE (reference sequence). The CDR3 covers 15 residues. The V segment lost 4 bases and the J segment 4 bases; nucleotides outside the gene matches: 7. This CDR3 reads CASSGRDSLNEKLFF. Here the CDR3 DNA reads TGTGCCAGCAGCGGCCGGGACAGCCTTAATGAAAAACTGTTTTTT.

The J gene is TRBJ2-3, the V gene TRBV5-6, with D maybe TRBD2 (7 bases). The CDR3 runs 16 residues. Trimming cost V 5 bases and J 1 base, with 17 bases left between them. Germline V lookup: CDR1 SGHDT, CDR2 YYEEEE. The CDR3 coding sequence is TGTGCCAGCAGGGATTGGTGGGGGGGGCGCACAGATACGCAGTATTTT. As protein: CASRDWWGGRTDTQYF. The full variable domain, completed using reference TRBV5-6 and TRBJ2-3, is DAGVTQSPTHLIKTRGQQVTLRCSPKSGHDTVSWYQQALGQGPQFIFQYYEEEERQRGNFPDRFSGHQFPNYSSELNVNALLLGDSALYLCASRDWWGGRTDTQYFGPGTRLTVL.

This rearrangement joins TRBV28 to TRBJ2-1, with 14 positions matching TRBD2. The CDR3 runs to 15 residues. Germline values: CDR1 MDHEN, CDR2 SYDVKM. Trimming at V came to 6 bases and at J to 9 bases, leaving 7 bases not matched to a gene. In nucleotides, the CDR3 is TGTGCCAGCAGCCCGACTAGCGGGGGGGCCGCTGAGCAGTTCTTC. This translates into CASSPTSGGAAEQFF.

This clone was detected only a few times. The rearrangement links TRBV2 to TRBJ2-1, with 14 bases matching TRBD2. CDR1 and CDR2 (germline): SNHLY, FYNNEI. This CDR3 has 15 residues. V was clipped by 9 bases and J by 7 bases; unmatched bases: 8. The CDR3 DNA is TGTGCCAGTCTAGGACTAGCGGGGGGCAGGAATGAGCAGTTCTTC. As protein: CASLGLAGGRNEQFF.

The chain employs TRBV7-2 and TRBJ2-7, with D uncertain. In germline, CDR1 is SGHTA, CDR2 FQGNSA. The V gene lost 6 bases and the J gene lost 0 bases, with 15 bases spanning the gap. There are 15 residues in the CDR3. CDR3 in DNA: TGTGCCAGCAGTTCCAATAGCTATAGCTCCTACGAGCAGTACTTC. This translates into CASSSNSYSSYEQYF.

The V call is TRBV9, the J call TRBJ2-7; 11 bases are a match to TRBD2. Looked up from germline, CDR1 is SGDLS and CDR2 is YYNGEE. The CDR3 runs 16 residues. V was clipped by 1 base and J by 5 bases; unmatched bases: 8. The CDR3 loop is CASSVRAQLAGDEQYF. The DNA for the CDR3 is TGTGCCAGCAGCGTACGGGCCCAACTAGCGGGAGACGAGCAGTACTTC.

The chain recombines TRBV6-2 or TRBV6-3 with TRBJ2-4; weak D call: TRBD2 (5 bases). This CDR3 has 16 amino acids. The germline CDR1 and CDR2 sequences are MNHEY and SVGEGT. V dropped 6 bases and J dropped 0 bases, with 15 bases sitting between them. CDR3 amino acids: CASSPRGSTAKNIQYF. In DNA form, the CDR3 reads TGTGCCAGCAGCCCTAGAGGGTCCACAGCCAAAAACATTCAGTACTTC.

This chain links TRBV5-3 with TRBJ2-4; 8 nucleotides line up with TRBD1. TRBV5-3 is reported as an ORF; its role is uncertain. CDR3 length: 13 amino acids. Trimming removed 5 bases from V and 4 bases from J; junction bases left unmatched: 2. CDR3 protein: CARSWDRKNIQYF. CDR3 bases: TGTGCCAGAAGTTGGGACAGGAAAAACATTCAGTACTTC.

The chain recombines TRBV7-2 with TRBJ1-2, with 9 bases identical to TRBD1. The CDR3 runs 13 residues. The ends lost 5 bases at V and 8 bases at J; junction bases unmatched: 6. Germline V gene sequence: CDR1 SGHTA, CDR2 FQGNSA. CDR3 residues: CASSPGQGQGYTF. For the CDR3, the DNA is TGTGCCAGCAGCCCGGGACAGGGTCAGGGCTACACCTTC. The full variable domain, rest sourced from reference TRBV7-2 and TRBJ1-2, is GAGVSQSPSNKVTEKGKDVELRCDPISGHTALYWYRQSLGQGLEFLIYFQGNSAPDKSGLPSDRFSAERTGGSVSTLTIQRTQQEDSAVYLCASSPGQGQGYTFGSGTRLTVV.

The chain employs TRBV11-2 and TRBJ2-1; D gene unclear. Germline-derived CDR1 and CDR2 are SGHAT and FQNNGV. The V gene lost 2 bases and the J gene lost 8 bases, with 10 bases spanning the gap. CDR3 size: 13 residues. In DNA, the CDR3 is TGTGCCAGCAGCTTATTTGTAAGAGATGAGCAGTTCTTC. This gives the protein CASSLFVRDEQFF.

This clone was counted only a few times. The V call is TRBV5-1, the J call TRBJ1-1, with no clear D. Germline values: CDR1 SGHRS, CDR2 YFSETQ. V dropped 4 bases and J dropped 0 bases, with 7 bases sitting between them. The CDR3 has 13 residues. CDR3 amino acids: CASSPGMNTEAFF. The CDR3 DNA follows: TGCGCCAGCAGCCCCGGGATGAACACTGAAGCTTTCTTT.

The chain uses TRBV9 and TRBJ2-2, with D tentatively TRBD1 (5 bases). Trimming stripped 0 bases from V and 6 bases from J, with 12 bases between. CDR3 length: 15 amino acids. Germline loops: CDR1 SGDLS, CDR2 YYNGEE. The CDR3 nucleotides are TGTGCCAGCAGCGTAGAGGGGCGATTCCCCGGGGAGCTGTTTTTT. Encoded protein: CASSVEGRFPGELFF.

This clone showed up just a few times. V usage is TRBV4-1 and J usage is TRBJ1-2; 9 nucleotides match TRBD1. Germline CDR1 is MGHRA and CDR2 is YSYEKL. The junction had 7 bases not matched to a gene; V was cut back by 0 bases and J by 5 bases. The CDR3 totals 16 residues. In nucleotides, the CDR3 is TGCGCCAGCAGCCAAGAGGGACAGGGAACGAGGTATGGCTACACCTTC. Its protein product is CASSQEGQGTRYGYTF.

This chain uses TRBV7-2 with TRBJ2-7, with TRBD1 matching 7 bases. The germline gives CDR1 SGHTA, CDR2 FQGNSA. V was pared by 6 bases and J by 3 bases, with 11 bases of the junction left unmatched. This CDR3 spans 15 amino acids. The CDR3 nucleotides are TGTGCCAGCAGTAGGTACCCGGGACAGCTCTACGAGCAGTACTTC. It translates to CASSRYPGQLYEQYF.

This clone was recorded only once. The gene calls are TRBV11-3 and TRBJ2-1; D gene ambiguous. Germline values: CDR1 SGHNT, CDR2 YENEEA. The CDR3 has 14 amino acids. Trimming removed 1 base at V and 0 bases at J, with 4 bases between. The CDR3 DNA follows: TGTGCCAGCAGCTTAGGTAGCTCCTACAATGAGCAGTTCTTC. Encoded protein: CASSLGSSYNEQFF. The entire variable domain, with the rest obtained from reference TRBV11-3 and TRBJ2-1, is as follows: EAGVVQSPRYKIIEKKQPVAFWCNPISGHNTLYWYLQNLGQGPELLIRYENEEAVDDSQLPKDRFSAERLKGVDSTLKIQPAELGDSAVYLCASSLGSSYNEQFFGPGTRLTVL.

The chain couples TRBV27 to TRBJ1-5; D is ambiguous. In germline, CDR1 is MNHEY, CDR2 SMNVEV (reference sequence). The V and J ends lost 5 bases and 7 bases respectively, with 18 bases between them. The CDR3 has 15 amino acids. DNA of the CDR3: TGTGCCAGCAGTGCGGGTAGTCCGCGGGAACAGCCCCAGCATTTT. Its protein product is CASSAGSPREQPQHF.

CDR3 amino acids: CATSEPGQGFGETQYF. The CDR3 DNA sequence: TGTGCCACCAGTGAGCCGGGACAGGGGTTTGGAGAGACCCAGTACTTC. The chain has TRBV24-1 and TRBJ2-5; 10 bases fit TRBD1. Trimming cost V 4 bases and J 4 bases; bases outside gene matches: 8. The CDR3 is made up of 16 amino acids. Germline loops: CDR1 KGHDR, CDR2 SFDVKD.

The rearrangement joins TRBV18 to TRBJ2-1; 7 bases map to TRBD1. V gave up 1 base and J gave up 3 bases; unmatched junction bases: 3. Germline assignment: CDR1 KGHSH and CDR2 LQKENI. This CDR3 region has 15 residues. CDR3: CASSPQGQIYNEQFF. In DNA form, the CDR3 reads TGTGCCAGCTCACCACAGGGACAGATCTACAATGAGCAGTTCTTC. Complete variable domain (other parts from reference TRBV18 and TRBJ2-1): NAGVMQNPRHLVRRRGQEARLRCSPMKGHSHVYWYRQLPEEGLKFMVYLQKENIIDESGMPKERFSAEFPKEGPSILRIQQVVRGDSAAYFCASSPQGQIYNEQFFGPGTRLTVL.

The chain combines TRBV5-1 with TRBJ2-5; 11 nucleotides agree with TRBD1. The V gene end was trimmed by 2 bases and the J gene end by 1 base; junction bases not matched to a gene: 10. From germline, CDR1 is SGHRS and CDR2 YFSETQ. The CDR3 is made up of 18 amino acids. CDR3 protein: CASSLGTGGGVRQETQYF. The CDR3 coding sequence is TGCGCCAGCAGCTTAGGGACAGGGGGTGGAGTGCGCCAAGAGACCCAGTACTTC.

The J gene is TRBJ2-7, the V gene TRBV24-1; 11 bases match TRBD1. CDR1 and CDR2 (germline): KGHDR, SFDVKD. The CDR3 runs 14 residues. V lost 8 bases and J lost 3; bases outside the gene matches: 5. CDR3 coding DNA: TGTGCCACCACCCCGGGACAGGGGGGCTACGAGCAGTACTTC. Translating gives CATTPGQGGYEQYF.

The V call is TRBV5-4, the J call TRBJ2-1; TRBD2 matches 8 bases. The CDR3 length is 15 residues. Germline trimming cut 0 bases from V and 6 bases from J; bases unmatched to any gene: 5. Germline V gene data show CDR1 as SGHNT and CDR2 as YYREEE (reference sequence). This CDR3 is CASSLVGLAGNEQFF. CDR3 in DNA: TGTGCCAGCAGCTTGGTAGGGCTAGCGGGCAATGAGCAGTTCTTC.